This T cell receptor (beta chain) was captured in a study of cytomegalovirus exposure and HLA in healthy donors. Regarding the study as a whole: One later analysis reportedly identified an Asian-associated ancestry cluster that showed fewer N-insertions than the approximately 700-donor mean. Confirmation in vitro established that a few CMV-associated chains were specific for CMV antigens. Further analysis, carried out later, found HLA-associated TCR beta chains more clonally expanded than equally common other chains.

The CDR3 is 18 amino acids. Trimming took 6 bases from V and 9 from J; bases not matched to a gene: 18. Germline CDR1 reads LNHDA; CDR2 reads SQIVND (reference sequence). As for the donors, each was a healthy bone marrow donor. This clone was detected a few times. Its antigen remains unknown. The PCR contained 60 Vbeta and 13 Jbeta primers. Repertoires were generated with immunoSEQ multiplex PCR, while TCRdb's copy carries only in-frame clones and drops some. The sample contains fewer than 110,000 clones, approximately 79% of which appear only once. This receptor was taken from a middle-aged woman in good health and CMV-seropositive. Sequences were obtained from PBMCs. This chain connects TRBV19 to TRBJ2-6; 9 bases match TRBD1. DNA of the CDR3: TGTGCCAGTAGCCCTTCAACAGGGGGCGCGGGAAGGGACAACGTCCTGACTTTC. Protein sequence: CASSPSTGGAGRDNVLTF. The complete variable domain, with remaining parts taken from reference TRBV19 and TRBJ2-6, reads DGGITQSPKYLFRKEGQNVTLSCEQNLNHDAMYWYRQDPGQGLRLIYYSQIVNDFQKGDIAEGYSVSREKKESFPLTVTSAQKNPTAFYLCASSPSTGGAGRDNVLTFGAGSRLTVL.